A selection of T cell receptor beta chains follows, all from one sample in a study of blood T cell repertoires in COVID-19. Sequencing used immunoSEQ multiplex PCR; TCRdb keeps in-frame clones, though not all of them. The sample comprises about 670,000 clones, 75% to 90% of which are singletons, and roughly 0.25% rests with the top ten. Sequenced: peripheral blood. The receptors come from a woman aged 18-30 years with acute or convalescent COVID-19. CDR3s include the opening cysteine and the closing phenylalanine or tryptophan. The D gene is left open where the match is weak.

CDR3: CASSQADRGYTF
D: TRBD1
J: TRBJ1-2
V: TRBV3-1/TRBV3-2

CDR3: CASSLSWTADGYTF
D: NA
J: TRBJ1-2
V: TRBV6-5

CDR3: CASRTTGECTDTQYF
D: TRBD1
J: TRBJ2-3
V: TRBV6-7

CDR3: CAWSPWGGDQPQHF
D: NA
J: TRBJ1-5
V: TRBV30

CDR3: CASSYLRRGSVGNTEAFF
D: NA
J: TRBJ1-1
V: TRBV6-2/TRBV6-3

CDR3: CASSYREGRYDTEAFF
D: NA
J: TRBJ1-1
V: TRBV6-6

CDR3: CASRGTPGNQPQHF
D: NA
J: TRBJ1-5
V: TRBV2

CDR3: CAWKGGTGGNTIYF
D: NA
J: TRBJ1-3
V: TRBV30

CDR3: CASSRTGSYEQYF
D: NA
J: TRBJ2-7
V: TRBV11-3

CDR3: CSVDPTGGWTEAFF
D: TRBD1
J: TRBJ1-1
V: TRBV29-1

CDR3: CASSPRDRVSYEQYF
D: TRBD1
J: TRBJ2-7
V: TRBV27

CDR3: CASSLGSGAGQYF
D: TRBD2
J: TRBJ2-7
V: TRBV5-4

CDR3: CASSPNPGGSGNTIYF
D: TRBD1
J: TRBJ1-3
V: TRBV18

CDR3: CASSGGQGQDTQYF
D: NA
J: TRBJ2-3
V: TRBV7-2

CDR3: CASSPGQGDSGNTIYF
D: TRBD1
J: TRBJ1-3
V: TRBV5-5

CDR3: CASSLDRQVGSPLHF
D: TRBD1
J: TRBJ1-6
V: TRBV5-6

CDR3: CASSRARNTGELFF
D: NA
J: TRBJ2-2
V: TRBV14

CDR3: CASRQRGHLYYNSPLHF
D: NA
J: TRBJ1-6
V: TRBV3-1/TRBV3-2

CDR3: CASSSYRGRTGELFF
D: TRBD1
J: TRBJ2-2
V: TRBV11-2

CDR3: CASSDSGTSSNEQFF
D: TRBD2
J: TRBJ2-1
V: TRBV6-4

CDR3: CASSEYYNSPLHF
D: NA
J: TRBJ1-6
V: TRBV25-1

CDR3: CASSVTGQTEAFF
D: NA
J: TRBJ1-1
V: TRBV2

CDR3: CASSPGEYNSPLHF
D: NA
J: TRBJ1-6
V: TRBV11-2

CDR3: CASSWDSPEEQYF
D: NA
J: TRBJ2-7
V: TRBV5-5

CDR3: CASSNRDRVKEQYF
D: TRBD1
J: TRBJ2-7
V: TRBV11-3

CDR3: CASSSAGGGDYGYTF
D: TRBD1
J: TRBJ1-2
V: TRBV5-1

CDR3: CASSASPESSYEQYF
D: NA
J: TRBJ2-7
V: TRBV13

CDR3: CASRASLNGDYGYTF
D: NA
J: TRBJ1-2
V: TRBV9

CDR3: CASSLGISGGASETQYF
D: TRBD2
J: TRBJ2-5
V: TRBV27

CDR3: CASRTGGGNTGELFF
D: NA
J: TRBJ2-2
V: TRBV19

CDR3: CASSYSRNQPQHF
D: NA
J: TRBJ1-5
V: TRBV6-2/TRBV6-3

CDR3: CASSPNSQGNTEAFF
D: NA
J: TRBJ1-1
V: TRBV5-1

CDR3: CASSLQAGTEAFF
D: NA
J: TRBJ1-1
V: TRBV7-2

CDR3: CASSHQTGLRNTEAFF
D: TRBD1
J: TRBJ1-1
V: TRBV3-1/TRBV3-2

CDR3: CASMGGGNQPQHF
D: NA
J: TRBJ1-5
V: TRBV2

CDR3: CASSSGTGVGNTIYF
D: TRBD1
J: TRBJ1-3
V: TRBV5-1

CDR3: CASSLYRVAGYTF
D: NA
J: TRBJ1-2
V: TRBV12-3/TRBV12-4

CDR3: CASSLDLAPNTGELFF
D: NA
J: TRBJ2-2
V: TRBV11-3

CDR3: CASSWDWSSGNTIYF
D: NA
J: TRBJ1-3
V: TRBV19

CDR3: CASNPPGTLRWPQHF
D: NA
J: TRBJ1-5
V: TRBV9

CDR3: CASSPRSGQGNNEQFF
D: TRBD1
J: TRBJ2-1
V: TRBV9

CDR3: CATSDYRVGTEAFF
D: NA
J: TRBJ1-1
V: TRBV24-1

CDR3: CASTVDRGYGYTF
D: TRBD1
J: TRBJ1-2
V: TRBV12-3/TRBV12-4

CDR3: CASGRVAQETQYF
D: NA
J: TRBJ2-5
V: TRBV7-2

CDR3: CASSLGDTGSNQPQHF
D: NA
J: TRBJ1-5
V: TRBV5-6

CDR3: CASSFQGAKNYGYTF
D: TRBD1
J: TRBJ1-2
V: TRBV7-2

CDR3: CASSFIYSGANVLTF
D: NA
J: TRBJ2-6
V: TRBV7-6

CDR3: CASSQVPPRAMNTEAFF
D: NA
J: TRBJ1-1
V: TRBV3-1/TRBV3-2